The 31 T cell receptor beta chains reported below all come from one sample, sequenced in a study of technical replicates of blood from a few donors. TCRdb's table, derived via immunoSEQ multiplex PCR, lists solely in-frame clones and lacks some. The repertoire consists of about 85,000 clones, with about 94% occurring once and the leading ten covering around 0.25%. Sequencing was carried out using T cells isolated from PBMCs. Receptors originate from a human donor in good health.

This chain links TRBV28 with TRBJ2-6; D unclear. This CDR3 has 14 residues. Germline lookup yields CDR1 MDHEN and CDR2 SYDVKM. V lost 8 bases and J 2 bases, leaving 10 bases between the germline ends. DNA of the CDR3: TGTGCCAGCCAGGTCGACACTGGGGCCAACGTCCTGACTTTC. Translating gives CASQVDTGANVLTF.

The CDR3 DNA reads as TGTGCTAGTGGTTTACTGACAGGTTTTTCGAAAAAACTGTTTTTT. This codes for CASGLLTGFSKKLFF. The V and J genes are TRBV12-5 and TRBJ1-4; TRBD1 might be the D (6 bases). Germline V CDR1 and CDR2: LGHNT, FRNRAP. Trimming took off 3 bases at V and 9 bases at J, with 17 bases between the two ends. CDR3 size: 15 residues.

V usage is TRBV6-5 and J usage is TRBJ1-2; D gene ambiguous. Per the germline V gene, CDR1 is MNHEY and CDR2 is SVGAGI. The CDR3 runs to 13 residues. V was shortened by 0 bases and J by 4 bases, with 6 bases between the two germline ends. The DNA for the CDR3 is TGTGCCAGCAGTTACTCGGCCGTCTATGGCTACACCTTC. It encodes CASSYSAVYGYTF.

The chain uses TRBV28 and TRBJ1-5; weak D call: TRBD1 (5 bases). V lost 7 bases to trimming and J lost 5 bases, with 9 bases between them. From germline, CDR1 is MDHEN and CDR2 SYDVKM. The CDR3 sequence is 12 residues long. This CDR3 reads CASMDIDQPQHF. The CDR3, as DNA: TGTGCCAGCATGGACATTGATCAGCCCCAGCATTTT.

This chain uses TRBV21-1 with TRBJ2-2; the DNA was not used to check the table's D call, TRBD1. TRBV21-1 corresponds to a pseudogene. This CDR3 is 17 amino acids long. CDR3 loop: CASSKVRLHRDTGELFF. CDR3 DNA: TGTGCCAGCAGCAAAGTAAGGCTCCACAGGGACACCGGGGAGCTGTTTTTT.

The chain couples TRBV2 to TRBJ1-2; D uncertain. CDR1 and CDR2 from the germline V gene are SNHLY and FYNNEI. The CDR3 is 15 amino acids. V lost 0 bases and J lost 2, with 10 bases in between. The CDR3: CASSEAGGRNYGYTF. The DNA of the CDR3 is TGTGCCAGCAGTGAAGCGGGAGGCAGAAACTATGGCTACACCTTC.

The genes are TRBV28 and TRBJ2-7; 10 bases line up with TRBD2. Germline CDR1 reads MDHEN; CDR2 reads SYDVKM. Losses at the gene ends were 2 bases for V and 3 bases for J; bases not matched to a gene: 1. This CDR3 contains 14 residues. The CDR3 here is CASSLIAGGYEQYF. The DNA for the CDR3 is TGTGCCAGCAGTTTAATAGCGGGAGGCTACGAGCAGTACTTC.

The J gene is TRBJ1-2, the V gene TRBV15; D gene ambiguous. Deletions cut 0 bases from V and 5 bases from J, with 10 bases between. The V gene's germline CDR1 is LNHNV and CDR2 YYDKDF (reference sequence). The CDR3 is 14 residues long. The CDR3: CATSRDKGDYGYTF. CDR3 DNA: TGTGCCACCAGCAGAGATAAAGGAGATTATGGCTACACCTTC.

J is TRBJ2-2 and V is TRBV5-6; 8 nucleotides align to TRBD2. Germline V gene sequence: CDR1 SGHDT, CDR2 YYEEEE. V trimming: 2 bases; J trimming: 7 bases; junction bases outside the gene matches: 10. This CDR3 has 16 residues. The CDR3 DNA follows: TGTGCCAGCAGCTTTCCGTCGGGAGGGGATAGCGGGGAGCTGTTTTTT. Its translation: CASSFPSGGDSGELFF.

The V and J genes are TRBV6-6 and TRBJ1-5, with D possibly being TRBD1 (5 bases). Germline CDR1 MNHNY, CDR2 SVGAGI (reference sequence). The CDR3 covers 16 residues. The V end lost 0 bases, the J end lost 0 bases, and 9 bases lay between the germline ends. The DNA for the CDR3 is TGTGCCAGCAGTTACTCCGGGGGGATTAGCAATCAGCCCCAGCATTTT. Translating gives CASSYSGGISNQPQHF.

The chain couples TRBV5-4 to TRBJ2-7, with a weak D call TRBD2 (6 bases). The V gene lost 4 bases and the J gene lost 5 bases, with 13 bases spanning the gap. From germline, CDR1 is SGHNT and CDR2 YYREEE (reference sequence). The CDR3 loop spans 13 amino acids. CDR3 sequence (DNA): TGTGCCAGCAGCCCACGGGGAGGCGACGAGCAGTACTTC. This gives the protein CASSPRGGDEQYF.

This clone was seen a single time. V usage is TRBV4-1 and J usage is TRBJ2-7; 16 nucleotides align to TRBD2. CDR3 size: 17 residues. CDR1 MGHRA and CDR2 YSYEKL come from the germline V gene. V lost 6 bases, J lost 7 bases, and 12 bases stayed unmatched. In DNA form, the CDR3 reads TGCGCCAGCAGTAACAATCAAATGGGACTAGCGGGAGGGGAGCAGTACTTC. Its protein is CASSNNQMGLAGGEQYF.

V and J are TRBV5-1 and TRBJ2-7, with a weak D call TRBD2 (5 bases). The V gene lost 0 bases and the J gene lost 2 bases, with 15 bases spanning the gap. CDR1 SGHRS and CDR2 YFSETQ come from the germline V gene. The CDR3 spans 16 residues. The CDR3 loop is CASSLATGVATYEQYF. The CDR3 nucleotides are TGCGCCAGCAGCTTGGCTACCGGGGTAGCCACCTACGAGCAGTACTTC.

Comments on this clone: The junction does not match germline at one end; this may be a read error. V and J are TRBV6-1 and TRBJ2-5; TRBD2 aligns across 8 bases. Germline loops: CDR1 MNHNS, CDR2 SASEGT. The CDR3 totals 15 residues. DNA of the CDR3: TGTGCCAGCGGTGAACTAGCGGAGGGGGGTGAGACCCAGTACTTC. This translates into CASGELAEGGETQYF.

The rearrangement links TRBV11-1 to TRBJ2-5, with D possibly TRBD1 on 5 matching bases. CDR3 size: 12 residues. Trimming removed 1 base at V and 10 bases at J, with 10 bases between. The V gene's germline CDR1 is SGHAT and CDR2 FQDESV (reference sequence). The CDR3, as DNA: TGTGCCAGCAGCTTAGATCAGGGAAACCAGTACTTC. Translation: CASSLDQGNQYF.

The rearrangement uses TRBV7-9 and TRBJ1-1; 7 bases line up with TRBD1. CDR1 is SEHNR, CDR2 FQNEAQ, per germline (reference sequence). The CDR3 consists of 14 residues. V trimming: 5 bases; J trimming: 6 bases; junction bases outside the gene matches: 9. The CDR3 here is CASSIRGTHSEAFF. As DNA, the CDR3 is TGTGCCAGCAGCATCAGGGGGACGCACTCTGAAGCTTTCTTT.

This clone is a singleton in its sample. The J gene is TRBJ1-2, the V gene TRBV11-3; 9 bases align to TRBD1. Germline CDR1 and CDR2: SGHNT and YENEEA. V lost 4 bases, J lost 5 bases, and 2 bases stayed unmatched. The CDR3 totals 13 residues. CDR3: CASSSTGGYGYTF. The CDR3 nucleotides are TGTGCCAGCAGCTCGACAGGGGGTTATGGCTACACCTTC.

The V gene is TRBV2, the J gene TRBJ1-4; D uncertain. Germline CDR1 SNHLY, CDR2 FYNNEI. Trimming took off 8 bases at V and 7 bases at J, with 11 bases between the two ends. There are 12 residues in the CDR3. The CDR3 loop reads CASWRGSEKLFF. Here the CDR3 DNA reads TGTGCCAGCTGGCGGGGAAGTGAAAAACTGTTTTTT.

CDR3 amino acids: CASSTGVTGELFF. Here the CDR3 DNA reads TGTGCCAGTAGTACAGGGGTCACCGGGGAGCTGTTTTTT. The rearrangement uses TRBV19 and TRBJ2-2; D is possibly TRBD1 (6 bases). This CDR3 is built from 13 residues. CDR1 and CDR2 from the germline V gene are LNHDA and SQIVND (reference sequence). Between the trimmed V and J ends, which lost 4 bases and 4 bases, there was a span of 7 bases.

The DNA for the CDR3 is TGTGCCAGCAGTCCAGGTTTAGAAGCTTTCTTT. This sequence encodes CASSPGLEAFF. This chain uses TRBV6-5 with TRBJ1-1; D uncertain. Between the trimmed V and J ends, which lost 5 bases and 8 bases, there was a span of 9 bases. The CDR3 has 11 amino acids. CDR1 MNHEY and CDR2 SVGAGI come from the germline V gene.

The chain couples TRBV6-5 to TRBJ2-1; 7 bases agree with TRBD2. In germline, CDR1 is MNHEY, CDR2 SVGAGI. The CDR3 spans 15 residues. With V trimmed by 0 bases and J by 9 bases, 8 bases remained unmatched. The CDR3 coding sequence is TGTGCCAGCAGTTACTCGGTGGGAGGGAGCCGTGAGCAGTTCTTC. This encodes CASSYSVGGSREQFF.

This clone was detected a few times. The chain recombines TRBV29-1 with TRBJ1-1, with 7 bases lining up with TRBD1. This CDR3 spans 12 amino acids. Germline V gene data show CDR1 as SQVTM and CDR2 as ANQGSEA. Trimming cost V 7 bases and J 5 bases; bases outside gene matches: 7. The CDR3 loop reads CSAGTEGTEAFF. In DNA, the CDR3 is TGCAGCGCCGGGACAGAGGGGACTGAAGCTTTCTTT.

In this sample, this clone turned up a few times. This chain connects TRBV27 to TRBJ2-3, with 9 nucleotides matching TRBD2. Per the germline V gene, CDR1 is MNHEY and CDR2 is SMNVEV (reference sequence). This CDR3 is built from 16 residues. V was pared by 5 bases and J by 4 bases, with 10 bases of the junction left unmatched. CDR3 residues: CASSPYSGRGPDTQYF. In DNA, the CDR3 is TGTGCCAGCAGTCCCTATAGCGGGAGAGGCCCAGATACGCAGTATTTT.

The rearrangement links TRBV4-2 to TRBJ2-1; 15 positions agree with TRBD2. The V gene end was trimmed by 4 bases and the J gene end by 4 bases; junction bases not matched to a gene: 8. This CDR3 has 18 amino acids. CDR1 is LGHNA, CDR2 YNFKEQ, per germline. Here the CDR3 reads CASSRGLAGGRSYNEQFF. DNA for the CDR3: TGTGCCAGCAGCCGAGGACTAGCGGGGGGGCGTAGTTACAATGAGCAGTTCTTC.

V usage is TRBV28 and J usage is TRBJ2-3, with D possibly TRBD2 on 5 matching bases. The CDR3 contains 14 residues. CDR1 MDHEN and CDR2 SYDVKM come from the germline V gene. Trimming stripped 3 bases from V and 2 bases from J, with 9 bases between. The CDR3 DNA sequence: TGTGCCAGCAGTTTCCCCGGGGACACAGATACGCAGTATTTT. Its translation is CASSFPGDTDTQYF. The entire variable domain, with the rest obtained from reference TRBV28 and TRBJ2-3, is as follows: DVKVTQSSRYLVKRTGEKVFLECVQDMDHENMFWYRQDPGLGLRLIYFSYDVKMKEKGDIPEGYSVSREKKERFSLILESASTNQTSMYLCASSFPGDTDTQYFGPGTRLTVL.

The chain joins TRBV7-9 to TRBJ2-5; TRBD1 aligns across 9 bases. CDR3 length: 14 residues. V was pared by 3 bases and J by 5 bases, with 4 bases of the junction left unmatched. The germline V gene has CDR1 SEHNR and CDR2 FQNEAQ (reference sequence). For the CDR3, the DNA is TGTGCCAGCAGCTTGGACAGGGGTCTGGAGACCCAGTACTTC. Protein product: CASSLDRGLETQYF.

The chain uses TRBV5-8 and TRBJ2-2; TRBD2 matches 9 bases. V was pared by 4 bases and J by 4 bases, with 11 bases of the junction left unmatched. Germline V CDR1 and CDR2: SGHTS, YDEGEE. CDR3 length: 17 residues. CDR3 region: CASSPPIAGDVTGELFF. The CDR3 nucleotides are TGTGCCAGCAGCCCCCCCATAGCGGGAGACGTCACCGGGGAGCTGTTTTTT.

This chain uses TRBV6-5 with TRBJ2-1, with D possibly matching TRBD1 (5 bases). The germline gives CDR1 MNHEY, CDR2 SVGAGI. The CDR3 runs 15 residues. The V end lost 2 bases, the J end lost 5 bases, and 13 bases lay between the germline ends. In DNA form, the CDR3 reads TGTGCCAGCAGTTACGGTGCAGGGTGGGACAATGAGCAGTTCTTC. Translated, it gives CASSYGAGWDNEQFF.

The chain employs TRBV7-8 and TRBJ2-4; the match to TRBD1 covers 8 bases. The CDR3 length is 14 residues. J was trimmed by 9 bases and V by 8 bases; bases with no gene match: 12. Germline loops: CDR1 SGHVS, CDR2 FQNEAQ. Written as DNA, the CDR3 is TGTGCCAGCGTTAAGGACAGGGTAGGCGGCATTCAGTACTTC. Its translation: CASVKDRVGGIQYF.

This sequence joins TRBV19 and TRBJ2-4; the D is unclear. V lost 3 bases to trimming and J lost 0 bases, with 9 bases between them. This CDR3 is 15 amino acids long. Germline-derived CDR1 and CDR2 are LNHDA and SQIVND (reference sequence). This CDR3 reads CASSMWQIAKNIQYF. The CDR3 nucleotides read TGTGCCAGTAGTATGTGGCAGATAGCCAAAAACATTCAGTACTTC.

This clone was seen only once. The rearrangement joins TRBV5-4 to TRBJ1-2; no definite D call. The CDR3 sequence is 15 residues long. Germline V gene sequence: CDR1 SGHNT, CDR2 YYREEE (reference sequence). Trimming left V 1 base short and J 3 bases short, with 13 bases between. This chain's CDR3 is CASSLIGTGYYGYTF. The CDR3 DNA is TGTGCCAGCAGCTTGATAGGAACGGGATACTATGGCTACACCTTC.